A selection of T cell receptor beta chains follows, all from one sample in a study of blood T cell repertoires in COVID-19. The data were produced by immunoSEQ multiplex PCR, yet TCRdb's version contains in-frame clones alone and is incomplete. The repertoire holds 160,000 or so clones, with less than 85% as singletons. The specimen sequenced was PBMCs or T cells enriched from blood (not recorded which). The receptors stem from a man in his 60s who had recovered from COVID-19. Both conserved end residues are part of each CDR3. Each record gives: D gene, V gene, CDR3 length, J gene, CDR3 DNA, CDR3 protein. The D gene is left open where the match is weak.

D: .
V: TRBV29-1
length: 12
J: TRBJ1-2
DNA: TGCAGCGTCAGTCCAGTAAACTATGGCTACACCTTC
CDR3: CSVSPVNYGYTF

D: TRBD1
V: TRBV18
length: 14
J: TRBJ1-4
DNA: TGTGCCAGCTCACCGACAGGGTCTAATGAAAAACTGTTTTTT
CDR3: CASSPTGSNEKLFF

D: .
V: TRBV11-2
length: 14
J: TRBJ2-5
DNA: TGTGCCAGCAGCTCTATGGGGCTCCAAGAGACCCAGTACTTC
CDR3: CASSSMGLQETQYF

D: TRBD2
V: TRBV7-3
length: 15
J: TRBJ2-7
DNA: TGTGCCAGCAGCTTAACCCCAGCGGGAGCCTACGAGCAGTACTTC
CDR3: CASSLTPAGAYEQYF

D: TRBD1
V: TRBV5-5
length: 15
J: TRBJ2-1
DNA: TGTGCCAGCAGCTCCCGGGACAGGACTCTCAATGAGCAGTTCTTC
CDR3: CASSSRDRTLNEQFF

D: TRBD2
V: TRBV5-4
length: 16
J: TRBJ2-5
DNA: TGTGCCAGCAGCTTGGCGAGCGGGAGGCCATCAGAGACCCAGTACTTC
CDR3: CASSLASGRPSETQYF

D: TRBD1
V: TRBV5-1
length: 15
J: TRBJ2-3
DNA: TGCGCCAGCAACCGCGGGACAGGCTTTACAGATACGCAGTATTTT
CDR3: CASNRGTGFTDTQYF

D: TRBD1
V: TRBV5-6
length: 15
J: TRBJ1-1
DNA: TGTGCCAGCAGCTTGGCCGGGACAGGGAAACGGCGAGCTTTCTTT
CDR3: CASSLAGTGKRRAFF

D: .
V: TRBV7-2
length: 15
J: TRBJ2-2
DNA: TGTGCCAGCAGCCGCCTAGCGACTGGCACCGGGGAGCTGTTTTTT
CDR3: CASSRLATGTGELFF

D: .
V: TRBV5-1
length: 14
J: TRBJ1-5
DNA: TGCGCCAGCAGCTTGGAAGGAGGAAATCAGCCCCAGCATTTT
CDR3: CASSLEGGNQPQHF

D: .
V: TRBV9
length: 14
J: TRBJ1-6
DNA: TGTGCCAGCAGCGTAGGAGGCACCAATTCACCCCTCCACTTT
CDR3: CASSVGGTNSPLHF